This T cell receptor (beta chain) derives from a study of T cells in Graves' hyperthyroidism and ophthalmopathy. Study-wide results and caveats: Peripheral blood also featured most of the thyroid clonotypes expanded above 0.001.

Authors of the study amplified TCR beta CDR3 regions from RNA transcripts. The TCR CDR3 first-round RT-PCR relied on the HTBI primer set. TCRdb called the multiplex PCR reads again in MiXCR, with one record for every CDR3 protein. Found here are 600,000 or so distinct CDR3 sequences, 14% of them singletons; the top ten hold roughly 7.1%. V dropped 3 bases and J dropped 5; count of bases not matched to a gene: 10. CDR3 length: 17 residues. The germline gives CDR1 SGHVS, CDR2 FQNEAQ. Under 3 months was the duration of disease in ophthalmopathy patients, who also had a Clinical Activity Score of at least 3 and a NOSPECS grade of at least 4. PBMCs came from more than 9.5 ml fresh peripheral blood. This clonotype came up many times. As yet, its antigen is unknown.

The sequenced sample consisted of blood. This TCR was sampled from a woman aged 18-35 years with Graves' ophthalmopathy. This chain connects TRBV7-8 to TRBJ1-2, with 12 bases lining up with TRBD1. The CDR3 loop reads CASSFPSAGQGAYGYTF. As DNA, the CDR3 is TGTGCCAGCAGCTTCCCGTCCGCGGGACAGGGGGCATATGGCTACACCTTC. Drawing the rest from reference TRBV7-8 and TRBJ1-2, the complete variable domain is GAGVSQSPRYKVAKRGQDVALRCDPISGHVSLFWYQQALGQGPEFLTYFQNEAQLDKSGLPSDRFFAERPEGSVSTLKIQRTQQEDSAVYLCASSFPSAGQGAYGYTFGSGTRLTVV.